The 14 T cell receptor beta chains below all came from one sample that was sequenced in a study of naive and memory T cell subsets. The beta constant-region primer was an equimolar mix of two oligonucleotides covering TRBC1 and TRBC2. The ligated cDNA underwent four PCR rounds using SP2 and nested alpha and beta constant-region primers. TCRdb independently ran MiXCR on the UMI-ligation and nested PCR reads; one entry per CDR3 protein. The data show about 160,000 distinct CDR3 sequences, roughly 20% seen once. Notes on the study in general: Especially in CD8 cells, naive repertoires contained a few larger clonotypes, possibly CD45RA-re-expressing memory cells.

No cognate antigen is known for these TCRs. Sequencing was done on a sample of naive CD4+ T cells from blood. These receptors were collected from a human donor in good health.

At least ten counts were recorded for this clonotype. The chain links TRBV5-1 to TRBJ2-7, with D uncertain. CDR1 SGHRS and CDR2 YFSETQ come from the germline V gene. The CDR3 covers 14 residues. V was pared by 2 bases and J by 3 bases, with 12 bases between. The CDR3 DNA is TGCGCCAGCAGCTTCTTGAACAAAGGCTACGAGCAGTACTTC. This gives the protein CASSFLNKGYEQYF. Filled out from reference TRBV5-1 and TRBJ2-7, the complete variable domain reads KAGVTQTPRYLIKTRGQQVTLSCSPISGHRSVSWYQQTPGQGLQFLFEYFSETQRNKGNFPGRFSGRQFSNSRSEMNVSTLELGDSALYLCASSFLNKGYEQYFGPGTRLTVT.

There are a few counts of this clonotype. CDR3 nucleotide sequence: TGTGCCAGCAGTTACTCGGACGGAAATCAGCCCCAGCATTTT. It specifies CASSYSDGNQPQHF. The chain carries TRBV6-5 and TRBJ1-5; D unresolved. This CDR3 has 14 amino acids. CDR1 is MNHEY, CDR2 SVGAGI, per germline. V was clipped by 0 bases and J by 4 bases, with 7 bases between them.

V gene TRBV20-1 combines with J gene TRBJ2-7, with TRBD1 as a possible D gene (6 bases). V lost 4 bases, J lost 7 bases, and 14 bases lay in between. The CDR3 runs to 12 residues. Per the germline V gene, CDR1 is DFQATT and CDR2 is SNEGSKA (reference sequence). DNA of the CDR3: TGCAGTGCTAACAGGGTTCTAGGGGAGCAGTACTTC. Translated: CSANRVLGEQYF.

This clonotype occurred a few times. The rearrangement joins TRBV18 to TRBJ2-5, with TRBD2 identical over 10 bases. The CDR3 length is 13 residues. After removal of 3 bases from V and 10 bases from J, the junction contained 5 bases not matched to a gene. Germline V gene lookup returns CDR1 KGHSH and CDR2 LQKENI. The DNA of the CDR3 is TGTGCCAGCTCACCCGGGCTAGCGGGAGACCAGTACTTC. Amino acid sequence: CASSPGLAGDQYF.

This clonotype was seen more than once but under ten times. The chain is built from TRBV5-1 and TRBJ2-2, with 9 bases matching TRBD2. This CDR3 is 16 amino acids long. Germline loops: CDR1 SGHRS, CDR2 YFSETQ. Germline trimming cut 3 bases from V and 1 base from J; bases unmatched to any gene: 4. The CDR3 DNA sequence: TGCGCCAGCAGCTCACTAGCGGGTGTGAACACCGGGGAGCTGTTTTTT. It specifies CASSSLAGVNTGELFF. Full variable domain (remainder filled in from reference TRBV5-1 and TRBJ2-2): KAGVTQTPRYLIKTRGQQVTLSCSPISGHRSVSWYQQTPGQGLQFLFEYFSETQRNKGNFPGRFSGRQFSNSRSEMNVSTLELGDSALYLCASSSLAGVNTGELFFGEGSRLTVL.

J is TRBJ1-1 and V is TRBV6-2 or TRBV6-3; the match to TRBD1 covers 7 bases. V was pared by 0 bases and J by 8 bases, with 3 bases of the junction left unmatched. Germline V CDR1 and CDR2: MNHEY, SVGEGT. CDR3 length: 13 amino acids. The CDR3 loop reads CASSYSRQGEAFF. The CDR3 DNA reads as TGTGCCAGCAGTTACTCCCGACAGGGCGAAGCTTTCTTT.

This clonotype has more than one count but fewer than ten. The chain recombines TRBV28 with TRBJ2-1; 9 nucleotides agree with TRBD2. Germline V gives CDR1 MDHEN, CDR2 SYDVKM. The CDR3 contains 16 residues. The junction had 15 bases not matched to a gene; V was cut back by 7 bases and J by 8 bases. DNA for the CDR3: TGTGCCAGCATTCCGAGGGATAGCGGGAGCACCGATGAGCAGTTCTTC. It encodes CASIPRDSGSTDEQFF.

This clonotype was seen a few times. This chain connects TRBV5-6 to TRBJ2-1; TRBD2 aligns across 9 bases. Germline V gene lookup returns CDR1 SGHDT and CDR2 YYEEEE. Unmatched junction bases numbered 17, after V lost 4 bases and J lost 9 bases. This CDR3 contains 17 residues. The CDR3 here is CASSPEFSLAGVGEQFF. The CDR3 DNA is TGTGCCAGCAGCCCCGAGTTTTCTTTAGCGGGAGTCGGTGAGCAGTTCTTC.

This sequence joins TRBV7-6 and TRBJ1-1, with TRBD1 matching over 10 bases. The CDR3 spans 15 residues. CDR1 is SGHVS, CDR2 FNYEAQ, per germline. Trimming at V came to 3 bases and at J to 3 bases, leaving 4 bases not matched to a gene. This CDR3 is CASSLGQGLDTEAFF. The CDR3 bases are TGTGCCAGCAGCTTGGGACAGGGGTTGGACACTGAAGCTTTCTTT.

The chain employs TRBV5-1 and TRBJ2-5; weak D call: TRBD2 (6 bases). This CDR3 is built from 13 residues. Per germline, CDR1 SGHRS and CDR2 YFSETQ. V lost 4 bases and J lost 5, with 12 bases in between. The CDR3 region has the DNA TGCGCCAGCAGCCGAGGGACTGGCGAGACCCAGTACTTC. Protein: CASSRGTGETQYF. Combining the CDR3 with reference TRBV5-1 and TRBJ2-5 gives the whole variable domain KAGVTQTPRYLIKTRGQQVTLSCSPISGHRSVSWYQQTPGQGLQFLFEYFSETQRNKGNFPGRFSGRQFSNSRSEMNVSTLELGDSALYLCASSRGTGETQYFGPGTRLLVL.

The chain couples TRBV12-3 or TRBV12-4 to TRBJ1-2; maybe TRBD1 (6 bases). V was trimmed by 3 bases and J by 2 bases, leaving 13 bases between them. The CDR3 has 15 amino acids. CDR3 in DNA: TGTGCCAGCAGTTTGGTTGCAGGGGTCAACTATGGCTACACCTTC. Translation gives CASSLVAGVNYGYTF.

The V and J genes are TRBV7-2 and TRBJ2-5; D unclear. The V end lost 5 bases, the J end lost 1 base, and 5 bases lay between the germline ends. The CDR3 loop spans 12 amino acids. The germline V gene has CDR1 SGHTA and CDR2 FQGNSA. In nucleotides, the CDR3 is TGTGCCAGCAGCCCCGCCCAAGAGACCCAGTACTTC. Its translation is CASSPAQETQYF.

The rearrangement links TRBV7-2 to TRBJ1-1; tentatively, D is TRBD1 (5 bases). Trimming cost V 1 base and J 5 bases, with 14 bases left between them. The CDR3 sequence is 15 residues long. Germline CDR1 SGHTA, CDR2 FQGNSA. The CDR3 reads CASSLDPGEGTEAFF. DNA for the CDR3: TGTGCCAGCAGCTTAGACCCGGGGGAGGGAACTGAAGCTTTCTTT.

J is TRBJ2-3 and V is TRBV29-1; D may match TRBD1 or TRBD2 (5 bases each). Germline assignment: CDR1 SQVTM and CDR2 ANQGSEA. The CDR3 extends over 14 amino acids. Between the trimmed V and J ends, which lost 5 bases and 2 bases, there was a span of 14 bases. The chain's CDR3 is CSVRGRVNTDTQYF. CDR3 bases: TGCAGCGTTCGGGGCAGGGTTAACACAGATACGCAGTATTTT.